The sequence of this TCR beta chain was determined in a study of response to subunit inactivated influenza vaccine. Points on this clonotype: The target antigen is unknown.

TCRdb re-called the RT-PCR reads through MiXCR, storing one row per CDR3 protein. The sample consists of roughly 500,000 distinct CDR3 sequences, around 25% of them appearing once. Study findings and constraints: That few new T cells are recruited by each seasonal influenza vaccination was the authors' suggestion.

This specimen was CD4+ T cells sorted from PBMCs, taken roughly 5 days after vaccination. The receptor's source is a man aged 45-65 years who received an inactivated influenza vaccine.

The CDR3 reads CASSVDPSGRKSQYF. CDR3 nucleotide sequence: TGTGCCAGCAGCGTAGACCCCAGCGGGAGGAAGAGCCAGTACTTC. The chain combines TRBV9 with TRBJ2-5; 9 bases map to TRBD2. There are 15 residues in the CDR3. In germline, CDR1 is SGDLS, CDR2 YYNGEE. Germline trimming cut 0 bases from V and 10 bases from J; bases unmatched to any gene: 10.